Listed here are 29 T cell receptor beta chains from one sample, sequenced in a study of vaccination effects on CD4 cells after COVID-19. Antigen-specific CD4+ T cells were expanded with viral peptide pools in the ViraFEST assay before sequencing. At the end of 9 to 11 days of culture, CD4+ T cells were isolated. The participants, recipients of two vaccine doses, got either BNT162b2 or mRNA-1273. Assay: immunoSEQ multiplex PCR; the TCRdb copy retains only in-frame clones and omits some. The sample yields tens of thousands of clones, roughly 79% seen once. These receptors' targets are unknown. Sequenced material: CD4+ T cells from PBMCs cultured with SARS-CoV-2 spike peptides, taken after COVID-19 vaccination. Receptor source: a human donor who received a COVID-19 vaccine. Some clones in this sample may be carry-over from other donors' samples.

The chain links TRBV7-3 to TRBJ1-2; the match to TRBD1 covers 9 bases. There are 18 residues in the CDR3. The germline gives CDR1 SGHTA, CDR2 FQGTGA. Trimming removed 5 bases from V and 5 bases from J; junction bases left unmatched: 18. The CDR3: CASSQEQGAGALRYGYTF. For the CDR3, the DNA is TGTGCCAGCAGCCAGGAACAGGGGGCAGGGGCTCTTCGATATGGCTACACCTTC.

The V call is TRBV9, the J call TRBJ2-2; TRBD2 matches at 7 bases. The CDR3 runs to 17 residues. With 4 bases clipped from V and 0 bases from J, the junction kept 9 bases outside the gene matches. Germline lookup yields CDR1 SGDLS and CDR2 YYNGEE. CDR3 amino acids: CASSTSSGTTNTGELFF. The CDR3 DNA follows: TGTGCCAGCAGCACTAGCTCCGGGACTACGAACACCGGGGAGCTGTTTTTT.

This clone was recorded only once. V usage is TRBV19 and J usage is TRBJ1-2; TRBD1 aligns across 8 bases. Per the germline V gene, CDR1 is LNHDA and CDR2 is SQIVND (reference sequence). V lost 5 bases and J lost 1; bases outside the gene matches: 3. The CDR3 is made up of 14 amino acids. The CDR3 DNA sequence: TGTGCCAGTAGTTTTGGACAGGGTAACTATGGCTACACCTTC. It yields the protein CASSFGQGNYGYTF.

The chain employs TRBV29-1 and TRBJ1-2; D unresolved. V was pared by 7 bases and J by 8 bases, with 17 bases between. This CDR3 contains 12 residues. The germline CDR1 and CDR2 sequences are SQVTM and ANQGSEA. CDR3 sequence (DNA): TGCAGCGCCTCGGGAGGCGGGGAAGGCTACACCTTC. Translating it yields CSASGGGEGYTF.

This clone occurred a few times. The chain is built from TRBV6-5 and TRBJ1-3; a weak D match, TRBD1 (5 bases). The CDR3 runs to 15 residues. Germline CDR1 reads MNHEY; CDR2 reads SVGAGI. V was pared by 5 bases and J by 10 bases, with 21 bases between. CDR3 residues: CASSLREGEVGTIYF. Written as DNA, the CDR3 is TGTGCCAGCAGTCTCCGGGAAGGGGAGGTCGGGACCATATATTTT.

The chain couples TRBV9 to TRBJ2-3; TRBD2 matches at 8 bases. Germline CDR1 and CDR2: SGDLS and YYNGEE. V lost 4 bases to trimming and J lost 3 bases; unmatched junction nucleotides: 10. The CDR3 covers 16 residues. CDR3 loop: CASSFRPGGGTDTQYF. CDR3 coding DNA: TGTGCCAGCAGCTTCCGCCCTGGCGGGGGGACAGATACGCAGTATTTT.

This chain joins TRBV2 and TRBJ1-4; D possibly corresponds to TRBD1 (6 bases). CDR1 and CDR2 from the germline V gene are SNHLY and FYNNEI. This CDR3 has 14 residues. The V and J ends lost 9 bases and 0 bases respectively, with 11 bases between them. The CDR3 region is CASQGLTTNEKLFF. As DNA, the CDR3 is TGTGCCAGTCAGGGGCTGACAACTAATGAAAAACTGTTTTTT. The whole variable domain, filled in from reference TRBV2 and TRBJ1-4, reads EPEVTQTPSHQVTQMGQEVILRCVPISNHLYFYWYRQILGQKVEFLVSFYNNEISEKSEIFDDQFSVERPDGSNFTLKIRSTKLEDSAMYFCASQGLTTNEKLFFGSGTQLSVL.

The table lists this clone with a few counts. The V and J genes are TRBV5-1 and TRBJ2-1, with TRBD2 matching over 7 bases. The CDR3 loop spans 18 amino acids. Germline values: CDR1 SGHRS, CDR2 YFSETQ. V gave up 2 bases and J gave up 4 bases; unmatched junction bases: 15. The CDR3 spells CASSFQGSTMGLYNEQFF. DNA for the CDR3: TGCGCCAGCAGCTTCCAGGGCTCCACGATGGGACTATACAATGAGCAGTTCTTC. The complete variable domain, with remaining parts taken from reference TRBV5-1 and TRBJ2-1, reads KAGVTQTPRYLIKTRGQQVTLSCSPISGHRSVSWYQQTPGQGLQFLFEYFSETQRNKGNFPGRFSGRQFSNSRSEMNVSTLELGDSALYLCASSFQGSTMGLYNEQFFGPGTRLTVL.

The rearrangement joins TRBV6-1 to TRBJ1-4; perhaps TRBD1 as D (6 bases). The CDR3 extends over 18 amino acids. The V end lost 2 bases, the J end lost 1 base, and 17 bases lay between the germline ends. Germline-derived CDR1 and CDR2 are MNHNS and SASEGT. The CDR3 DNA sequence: TGTGCCAGCAGTGAATGGGGGGCAATCACTAGAACTAATGAAAAACTGTTTTTT. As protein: CASSEWGAITRTNEKLFF.

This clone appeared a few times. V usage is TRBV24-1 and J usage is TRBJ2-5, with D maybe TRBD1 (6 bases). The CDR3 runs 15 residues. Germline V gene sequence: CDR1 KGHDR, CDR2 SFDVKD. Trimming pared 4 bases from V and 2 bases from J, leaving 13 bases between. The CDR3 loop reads CATSEPTGIQETQYF. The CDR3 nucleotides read TGTGCCACCAGTGAACCAACAGGGATACAAGAGACCCAGTACTTC.

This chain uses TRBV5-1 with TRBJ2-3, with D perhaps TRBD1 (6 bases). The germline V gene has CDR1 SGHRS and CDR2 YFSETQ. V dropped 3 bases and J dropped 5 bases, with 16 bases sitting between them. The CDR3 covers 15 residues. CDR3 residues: CASSSGHQVGDTQYF. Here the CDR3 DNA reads TGCGCCAGCAGCTCGGGACACCAAGTGGGAGATACGCAGTATTTT.

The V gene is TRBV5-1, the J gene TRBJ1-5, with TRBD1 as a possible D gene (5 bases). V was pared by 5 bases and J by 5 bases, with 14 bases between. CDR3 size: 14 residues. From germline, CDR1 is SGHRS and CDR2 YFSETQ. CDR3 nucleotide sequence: TGCGCCAGCAGACCGGAGTGGGACGATCAGCCCCAGCATTTT. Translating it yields CASRPEWDDQPQHF.

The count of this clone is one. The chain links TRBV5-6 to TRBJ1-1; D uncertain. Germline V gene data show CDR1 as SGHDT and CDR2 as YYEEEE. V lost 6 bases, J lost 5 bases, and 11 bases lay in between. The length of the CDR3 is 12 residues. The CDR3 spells CASTFQETEAFF. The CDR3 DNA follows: TGTGCCAGCACCTTCCAGGAAACTGAAGCTTTCTTT.

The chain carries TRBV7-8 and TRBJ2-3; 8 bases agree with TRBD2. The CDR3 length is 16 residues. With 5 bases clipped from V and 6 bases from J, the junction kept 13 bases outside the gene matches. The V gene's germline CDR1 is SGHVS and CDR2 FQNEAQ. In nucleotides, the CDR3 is TGTGCCAGCAGCCCAGCGAGGGTAGCGGGGTCGGATACGCAGTATTTT. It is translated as CASSPARVAGSDTQYF.

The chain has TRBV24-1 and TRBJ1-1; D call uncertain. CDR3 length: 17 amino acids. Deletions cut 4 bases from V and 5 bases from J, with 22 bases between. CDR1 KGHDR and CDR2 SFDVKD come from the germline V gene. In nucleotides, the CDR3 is TGTGCCACCAGTGAGTCCGGCAGTAGGGTTGGGAGTACTGAAGCTTTCTTT. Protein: CATSESGSRVGSTEAFF.

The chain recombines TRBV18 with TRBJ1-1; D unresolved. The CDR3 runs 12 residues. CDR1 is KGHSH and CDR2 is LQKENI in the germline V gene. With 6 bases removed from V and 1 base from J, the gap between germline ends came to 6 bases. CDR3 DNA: TGTGCCAGCTCTGGGGAGAACACTGAAGCTTTCTTT. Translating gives CASSGENTEAFF.

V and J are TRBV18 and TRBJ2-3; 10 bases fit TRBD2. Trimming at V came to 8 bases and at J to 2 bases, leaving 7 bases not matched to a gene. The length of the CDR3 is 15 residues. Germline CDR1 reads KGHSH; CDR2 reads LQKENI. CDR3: CASRELAGPTDTQYF. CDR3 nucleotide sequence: TGTGCCAGCCGTGAACTAGCGGGGCCCACAGATACGCAGTATTTT. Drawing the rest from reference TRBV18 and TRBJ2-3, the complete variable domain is NAGVMQNPRHLVRRRGQEARLRCSPMKGHSHVYWYRQLPEEGLKFMVYLQKENIIDESGMPKERFSAEFPKEGPSILRIQQVVRGDSAAYFCASRELAGPTDTQYFGPGTRLTVL.

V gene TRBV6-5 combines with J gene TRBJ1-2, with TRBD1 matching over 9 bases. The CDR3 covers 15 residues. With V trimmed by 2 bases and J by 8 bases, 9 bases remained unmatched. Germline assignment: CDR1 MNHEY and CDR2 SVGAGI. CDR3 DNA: TGTGCCAGCAGTTACCGGACCGGGACAGGGAGCGGCTACACCTTC. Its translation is CASSYRTGTGSGYTF.

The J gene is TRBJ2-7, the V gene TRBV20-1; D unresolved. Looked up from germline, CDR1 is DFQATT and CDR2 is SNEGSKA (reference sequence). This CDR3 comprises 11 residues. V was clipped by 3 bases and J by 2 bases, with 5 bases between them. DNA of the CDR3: TGCAGTGCTAGGACTCCCTACGAGCAGTACGTC. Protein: CSARTPYEQYV.

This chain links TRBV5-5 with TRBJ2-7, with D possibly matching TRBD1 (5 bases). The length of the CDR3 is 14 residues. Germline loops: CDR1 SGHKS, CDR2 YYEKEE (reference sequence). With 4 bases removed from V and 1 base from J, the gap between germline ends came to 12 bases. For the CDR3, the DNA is TGTGCCAGCAGCACTACTACAGGATCCTACGAGCAGTACGTC. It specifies CASSTTTGSYEQYV.

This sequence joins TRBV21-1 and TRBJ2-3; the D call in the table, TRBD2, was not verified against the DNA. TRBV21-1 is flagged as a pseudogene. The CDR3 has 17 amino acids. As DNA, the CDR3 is TGTGCCAGCAGCGTCAGCGGGGGGGCGTGGGGCACAGATACGCAGTATTTT. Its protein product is CASSVSGGAWGTDTQYF.

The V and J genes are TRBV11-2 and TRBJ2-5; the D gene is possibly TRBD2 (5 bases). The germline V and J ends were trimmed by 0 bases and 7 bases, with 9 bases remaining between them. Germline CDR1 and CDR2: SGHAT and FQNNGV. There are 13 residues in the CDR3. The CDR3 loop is CASSLDLAGTQYF. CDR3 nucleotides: TGTGCCAGCAGCTTAGATCTTGCGGGGACCCAGTACTTC.

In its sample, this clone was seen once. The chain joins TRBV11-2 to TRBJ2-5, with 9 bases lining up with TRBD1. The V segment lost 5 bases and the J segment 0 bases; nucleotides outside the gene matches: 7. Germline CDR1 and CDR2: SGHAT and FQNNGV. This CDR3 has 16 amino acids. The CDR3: CASSVRQGVNQETQYF. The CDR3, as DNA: TGTGCCAGCAGCGTCCGACAGGGGGTGAACCAAGAGACCCAGTACTTC.

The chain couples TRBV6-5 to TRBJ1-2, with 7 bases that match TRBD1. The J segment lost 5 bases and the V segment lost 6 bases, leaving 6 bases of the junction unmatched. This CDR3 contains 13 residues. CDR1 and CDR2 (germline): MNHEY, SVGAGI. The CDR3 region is CASREGQQYGYTF. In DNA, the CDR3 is TGTGCCAGCAGGGAGGGACAGCAATATGGCTACACCTTC.

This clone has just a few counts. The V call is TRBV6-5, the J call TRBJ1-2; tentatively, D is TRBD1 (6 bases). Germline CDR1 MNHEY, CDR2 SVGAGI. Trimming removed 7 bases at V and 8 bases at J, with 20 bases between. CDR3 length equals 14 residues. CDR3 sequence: CASTSIARGGGYTF. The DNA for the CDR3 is TGTGCCAGCACTTCGATAGCCCGGGGGGGCGGCTACACCTTC.

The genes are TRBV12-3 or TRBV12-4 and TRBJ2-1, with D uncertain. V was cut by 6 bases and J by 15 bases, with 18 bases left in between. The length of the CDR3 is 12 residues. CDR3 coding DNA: TGTGCCAGCAGCCAAGCGACCGTAACACTGTTCTTC. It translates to CASSQATVTLFF.

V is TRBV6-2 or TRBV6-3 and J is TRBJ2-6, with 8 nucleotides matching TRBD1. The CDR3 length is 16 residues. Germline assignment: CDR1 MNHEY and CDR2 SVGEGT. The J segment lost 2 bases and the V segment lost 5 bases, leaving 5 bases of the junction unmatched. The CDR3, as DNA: TGTGCCAGCAGTGATCAGGGGGCAGCTGGGGCCAACGTCCTGACTTTC. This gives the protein CASSDQGAAGANVLTF.

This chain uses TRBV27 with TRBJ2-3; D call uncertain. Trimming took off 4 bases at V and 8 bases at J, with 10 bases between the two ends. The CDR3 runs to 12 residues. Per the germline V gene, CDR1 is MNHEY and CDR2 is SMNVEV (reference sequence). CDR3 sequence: CASSYYSGTQYF. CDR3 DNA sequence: TGTGCCAGCAGTTATTATTCCGGTACGCAGTATTTT.

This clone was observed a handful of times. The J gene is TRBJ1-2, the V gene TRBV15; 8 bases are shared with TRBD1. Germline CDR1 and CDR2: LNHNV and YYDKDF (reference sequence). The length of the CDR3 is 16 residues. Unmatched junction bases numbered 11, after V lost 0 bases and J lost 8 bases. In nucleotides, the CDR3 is TGTGCCACCAGCAGAGATATCGACAGGGGAAGACTCGGCTACACCTTC. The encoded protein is CATSRDIDRGRLGYTF. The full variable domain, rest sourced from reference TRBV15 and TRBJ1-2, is DAMVIQNPRYQVTQFGKPVTLSCSQTLNHNVMYWYQQKSSQAPKLLFHYYDKDFNNEADTPDNFQSRRPNTSFCFLDIRSPGLGDTAMYLCATSRDIDRGRLGYTFGSGTRLTVV.